A selection of T cell receptor beta chains follows, all from one sample in a study of T cells in Graves' hyperthyroidism and ophthalmopathy. TCRdb itself ran the multiplex PCR reads through MiXCR, one entry per CDR3 protein. The sample has 300,000 or so distinct CDR3 sequences, 18% seen once. Sequencing was done on a sample of blood. Every receptor here comes from a woman in her 50s with Graves' hyperthyroidism. Both conserved end residues are part of each CDR3. Fields, in order: V gene, J gene, clone size, D gene, CDR3 DNA, CDR3 protein. D genes are given only for firm matches. Part of the rows lack a size; the others show once, few, many or a class for expanded clones.

V gene: TRBV20-1
J gene: TRBJ2-1
clone size: -
D gene: -
CDR3 DNA: TGCAGTGCTAGGAGGGGGGGGCCCTACAATGAGCAGTTCTTC
CDR3 protein: CSARRGGPYNEQFF

V gene: TRBV11-2
J gene: TRBJ2-5
clone size: many
D gene: TRBD2
CDR3 DNA: TGTGCCAGCAACATAGCGGGGGGGGAGACCCAGTACTTC
CDR3 protein: CASNIAGGETQYF

V gene: TRBV6-6
J gene: TRBJ1-5
clone size: many
D gene: -
CDR3 DNA: TGTGCCAGCAGTTACAACAGTAATCAGCCCCAGCATTTT
CDR3 protein: CASSYNSNQPQHF

V gene: TRBV9
J gene: TRBJ1-1
clone size: few
D gene: -
CDR3 DNA: TGTGCCAGCAGTCTTACAGGGATGGCGGACACTGAAGCTTTCTTT
CDR3 protein: CASSLTGMADTEAFF

V gene: TRBV29-1
J gene: TRBJ2-3
clone size: -
D gene: -
CDR3 DNA: TGCAGCGTGGGGGGAACCAGCACAGATACGCAGTATTTT
CDR3 protein: CSVGGTSTDTQYF

V gene: TRBV14
J gene: TRBJ2-1
clone size: -
D gene: TRBD1
CDR3 DNA: TGTGCCAGCAGCGATTTAGGGACAGGGGAGTACAATGAGCAGTTCTTC
CDR3 protein: CASSDLGTGEYNEQFF

V gene: TRBV20-1
J gene: TRBJ1-5
clone size: -
D gene: -
CDR3 DNA: TGCAGTGCTCGTGACCGTAGCAATCAGCCCCAGCATTTT
CDR3 protein: CSARDRSNQPQHF

V gene: TRBV2
J gene: TRBJ1-5
clone size: few
D gene: TRBD1
CDR3 DNA: TGTGCCAGCGATGACAGGGGATATAGCAATCAGCCCCAGCATTTT
CDR3 protein: CASDDRGYSNQPQHF

V gene: TRBV6-1
J gene: TRBJ1-1
clone size: many
D gene: -
CDR3 DNA: TGTGCCAGCGAAGCCCGAGGGGGCACTGAAGCTTTCTTT
CDR3 protein: CASEARGGTEAFF

V gene: TRBV9
J gene: TRBJ1-2
clone size: -
D gene: TRBD1
CDR3 DNA: TGTGCCAGCAGCGGCCGGGACAGGGGTGACTATGGCTACACCTTC
CDR3 protein: CASSGRDRGDYGYTF

V gene: TRBV15
J gene: TRBJ2-3
clone size: -
D gene: TRBD2
CDR3 DNA: TGTGCCACCAGCAGACCTAGCGGGAGGGCCCCAGATACGCAGTATTTT
CDR3 protein: CATSRPSGRAPDTQYF

V gene: TRBV4-1
J gene: TRBJ1-2
clone size: -
D gene: TRBD1
CDR3 DNA: TGCGCCAGCCACTTACCAGGGGGATCTAACTATGGCTACACCTTC
CDR3 protein: CASHLPGGSNYGYTF

V gene: TRBV6-1
J gene: TRBJ2-3
clone size: many
D gene: -
CDR3 DNA: TGTGCCAGCAGCGCCGCGGTCGGGAGATCAGATACGCAGTATTTT
CDR3 protein: CASSAAVGRSDTQYF

V gene: TRBV30
J gene: TRBJ1-4
clone size: few
D gene: -
CDR3 DNA: TGTGCCATCGGGACGGAACCTAATGAAAAACTGTTTTTT
CDR3 protein: CAIGTEPNEKLFF

V gene: TRBV6-6
J gene: TRBJ1-1
clone size: many
D gene: -
CDR3 DNA: TGTGCCAGCAGTTACGAGAGGGGTGGCACTGAAGCTTTCTTT
CDR3 protein: CASSYERGGTEAFF

V gene: TRBV2
J gene: TRBJ1-5
clone size: -
D gene: TRBD1
CDR3 DNA: TGTGCCACTATCGACAGGGCAGGCCAGCCCCAGCATTTT
CDR3 protein: CATIDRAGQPQHF

V gene: TRBV28
J gene: TRBJ1-5
clone size: many
D gene: -
CDR3 DNA: TGTGCCAGCACCCCCATGCAGGCAGGGTATTTGGTGCATAGCAATCAGCCCCAGCATTTT
CDR3 protein: CASTPMQAGYLVHSNQPQHF

V gene: TRBV13
J gene: TRBJ2-5
clone size: few
D gene: TRBD1
CDR3 DNA: TGTGCCAGCAGCCCTCCCGGGACAGGGGGCGAAGAGACCCAGTACTTC
CDR3 protein: CASSPPGTGGEETQYF

V gene: TRBV19
J gene: TRBJ1-5
clone size: -
D gene: -
CDR3 DNA: TGTGCCAGTAGTATAGACCCGACAGGCGGTCAGCCCCAGCATTTT
CDR3 protein: CASSIDPTGGQPQHF

V gene: TRBV3-1
J gene: TRBJ1-4
clone size: -
D gene: -
CDR3 DNA: TGTGCCAGAGCCCGGGCTAATGAAAAACTGTTTTTT
CDR3 protein: CARARANEKLFF

V gene: TRBV29-1
J gene: TRBJ1-3
clone size: once
D gene: -
CDR3 DNA: TGCAGCGTTGAAGAGGACTCTGGAGACACCATATATTTT
CDR3 protein: CSVEEDSGDTIYF

V gene: TRBV29-1
J gene: TRBJ2-3
clone size: few
D gene: -
CDR3 DNA: TGCAGCGCCACGACGGCCAGGAGTGGGGAATACACAGATACGCAGTATTTT
CDR3 protein: CSATTARSGEYTDTQYF

V gene: TRBV6-1
J gene: TRBJ2-2
clone size: many
D gene: -
CDR3 DNA: TGTGCCAGCAGTTCGTTGTATACAGGGACCGGGGAGCTGTTTTTT
CDR3 protein: CASSSLYTGTGELFF

V gene: TRBV11-2
J gene: TRBJ1-5
clone size: few
D gene: -
CDR3 DNA: TGTGCCAGCAGCTCCGGACGGTTGAGCAATCAGCCCCAGCATTTT
CDR3 protein: CASSSGRLSNQPQHF

V gene: TRBV5-4
J gene: TRBJ2-7
clone size: few
D gene: TRBD2
CDR3 DNA: TGTGCCAGCAGCCCTGGACTAGCGGGCCTCTCCTACGAGCAGTACTTC
CDR3 protein: CASSPGLAGLSYEQYF

V gene: TRBV2
J gene: TRBJ1-6
clone size: few
D gene: TRBD1
CDR3 DNA: TGTGCCAGCAGTGAAGAAAGGGGGCATTCACCCCTCCACTTT
CDR3 protein: CASSEERGHSPLHF

V gene: TRBV6-1
J gene: TRBJ2-7
clone size: few
D gene: -
CDR3 DNA: TGTGCCAGCACCTCCCATGAGAAAACCTACGAGCAGTACTTC
CDR3 protein: CASTSHEKTYEQYF

V gene: TRBV19
J gene: TRBJ1-6
clone size: few
D gene: -
CDR3 DNA: TGTGCCAGTAGTATTGGGGGCATCTCACCCCTCCACTTT
CDR3 protein: CASSIGGISPLHF

V gene: TRBV11-3
J gene: TRBJ1-1
clone size: -
D gene: -
CDR3 DNA: TGTGCCAGCAGCTTAGAAAGGGGTGAAGCTTTCTTT
CDR3 protein: CASSLERGEAFF

V gene: TRBV5-4
J gene: TRBJ2-2
clone size: few
D gene: -
CDR3 DNA: TGTGCCAGCAGCCCACGACGGGAGGGGGAGCTGTTTTTT
CDR3 protein: CASSPRREGELFF

V gene: TRBV19
J gene: TRBJ1-5
clone size: -
D gene: -
CDR3 DNA: TGTGCCAGTAGTATAGCTGACGTGATAGCGCGTCATGTTCAGCATTTT
CDR3 protein: CASSIADVIARHVQHF

V gene: TRBV20-1
J gene: TRBJ2-6
clone size: few
D gene: -
CDR3 DNA: TGCAGTGCTACAAGACTATCTGGGGCCAACGTCCTGACTTTC
CDR3 protein: CSATRLSGANVLTF

V gene: TRBV5-1
J gene: TRBJ1-2
clone size: few
D gene: -
CDR3 DNA: TGCGCCAGCAGCGAGGAGCAAGGGGACTATGGCTACACCTTC
CDR3 protein: CASSEEQGDYGYTF

V gene: TRBV6-1
J gene: TRBJ2-1
clone size: -
D gene: TRBD2
CDR3 DNA: TGTGCCAGCAGTGACACCGGGGAGGGCTCCTACAATGAGCAGTTCTTC
CDR3 protein: CASSDTGEGSYNEQFF

V gene: TRBV30
J gene: TRBJ2-7
clone size: many
D gene: -
CDR3 DNA: TGTGCCTGGAGTGTAGGGCCCGAGCAGTACTTC
CDR3 protein: CAWSVGPEQYF

V gene: TRBV27
J gene: TRBJ1-5
clone size: -
D gene: -
CDR3 DNA: TGTGCCAGCAGTCACCGGGACGGAGTCAATCAGCCCCAGCATTTT
CDR3 protein: CASSHRDGVNQPQHF

V gene: TRBV19
J gene: TRBJ2-2
clone size: -
D gene: -
CDR3 DNA: TGTGCCAGTAGTATACACGAAGGGCTTACCGGGGAGCTGTTTTTT
CDR3 protein: CASSIHEGLTGELFF

V gene: TRBV6-1
J gene: TRBJ2-2
clone size: few
D gene: TRBD2
CDR3 DNA: TGTGCCAGCAGTAAGGGACTAGCGGGACCGAACACCGGGGAGCTGTTTTTT
CDR3 protein: CASSKGLAGPNTGELFF

V gene: TRBV10-3
J gene: TRBJ2-1
clone size: few
D gene: -
CDR3 DNA: TGTGCCATCAGTGGGACGTATGAGCAGTTCTTC
CDR3 protein: CAISGTYEQFF

V gene: TRBV5-1
J gene: TRBJ1-4
clone size: -
D gene: -
CDR3 DNA: TGCGCCAGCCGGCTTGGGACGGGGAATGAAAAACTGTTTTTT
CDR3 protein: CASRLGTGNEKLFF

V gene: TRBV12-3/TRBV12-4
J gene: TRBJ2-1
clone size: few
D gene: -
CDR3 DNA: TGTGCCAGCAGTGACCCGGGACACCCTAACTCCTACAATGAGCAGTTCTTC
CDR3 protein: CASSDPGHPNSYNEQFF

V gene: TRBV7-8
J gene: TRBJ2-7
clone size: many
D gene: -
CDR3 DNA: TGTGCCAGCAGCTTAGGGCAGGGCAACGAGCAGTACTTC
CDR3 protein: CASSLGQGNEQYF

V gene: TRBV3-1
J gene: TRBJ2-4
clone size: many
D gene: TRBD1
CDR3 DNA: TGTGCCAGCAGCCTCGGACAGGGAAAAAACATTCAGTACTTC
CDR3 protein: CASSLGQGKNIQYF

V gene: TRBV4-1
J gene: TRBJ1-1
clone size: -
D gene: -
CDR3 DNA: TGCGCCAGCAGCCAAGAGCATACCACGACAGAAAAAGCTTTCTTT
CDR3 protein: CASSQEHTTTEKAFF

V gene: TRBV28
J gene: TRBJ2-7
clone size: many
D gene: TRBD2
CDR3 DNA: TGTGCCAGCACTCCGCCGCCAGATCTAGCGGGATCCTACGAGCAGTACTTC
CDR3 protein: CASTPPPDLAGSYEQYF

V gene: TRBV7-9
J gene: TRBJ1-3
clone size: few
D gene: -
CDR3 DNA: TGTGCCAGCAGCTGGGCTGACACTTACTCTGGAAACACCATATATTTT
CDR3 protein: CASSWADTYSGNTIYF

V gene: TRBV27
J gene: TRBJ2-3
clone size: -
D gene: TRBD2
CDR3 DNA: TGTGCCAGCAGCACGGGGATTAGCGGGGGGATAGATACGCAGTATTTT
CDR3 protein: CASSTGISGGIDTQYF

V gene: TRBV12-3/TRBV12-4
J gene: TRBJ2-5
clone size: many
D gene: -
CDR3 DNA: TGTGCCAGCACCTGGGACTCCTCAGAGACCCAGTACTTC
CDR3 protein: CASTWDSSETQYF

V gene: TRBV30
J gene: TRBJ1-1
clone size: many
D gene: -
CDR3 DNA: TGTGCCTGGAGTGTACGTCCCGACGAGGAAGCTTTCTTT
CDR3 protein: CAWSVRPDEEAFF